Below are 19 T cell receptor beta chains sequenced from a single sample in a study of graft-versus-host responses after intestinal transplantation. No antigen is known for these receptors. Using immunoSEQ multiplex PCR, the repertoire was profiled, and TCRdb retains in-frame clones only, with some absent. The table has approximately 90,000 clones, around 89% seen once. The specimen comprised unstimulated CD4+ T cells sorted from spleen or lymph node cells, sampled before transplant. The receptors here all came from a human donor who was the organ donor for an intestinal transplant.

The rearrangement joins TRBV11-1 to TRBJ1-1; D perhaps matches TRBD1 (5 bases). CDR3 length equals 15 residues. The V end lost 3 bases, the J end lost 2 bases, and 13 bases lay between the germline ends. Germline loops: CDR1 SGHAT, CDR2 FQDESV (reference sequence). The chain's CDR3 is CASSFRGLFNTEAFF. The CDR3 nucleotides are TGTGCCAGCAGCTTTCGGGGACTTTTTAACACTGAAGCTTTCTTT.

The genes are TRBV11-1 and TRBJ2-1, with 10 bases fitting TRBD2. The CDR3 is 12 residues long. Per the germline V gene, CDR1 is SGHAT and CDR2 is FQDESV (reference sequence). The V gene end was trimmed by 5 bases and the J gene end by 10 bases; junction bases not matched to a gene: 2. The CDR3 here is CASSGTSEEQFF. The CDR3 DNA sequence: TGTGCCAGCAGCGGGACTAGCGAGGAGCAGTTCTTC.

The chain combines TRBV7-3 with TRBJ2-3; 7 bases are a match to TRBD2. After removal of 0 bases from V and 0 bases from J, the junction contained 9 bases not matched to a gene. Germline V gives CDR1 SGHTA, CDR2 FQGTGA. The CDR3 sequence is 18 residues long. The CDR3 loop reads CASSLTEWEGRSTDTQYF. For the CDR3, the DNA is TGTGCCAGCAGCTTAACGGAGTGGGAGGGTCGGAGCACAGATACGCAGTATTTT.

The chain is built from TRBV6-5 and TRBJ2-1; 9 bases are a match to TRBD1. Trimming took 2 bases from V and 9 from J; bases not matched to a gene: 5. This CDR3 is 14 amino acids long. Germline-derived CDR1 and CDR2 are MNHEY and SVGAGI. The CDR3 is CASSYRTGAGEQFF. The CDR3 DNA follows: TGTGCCAGCAGTTACCGGACAGGGGCAGGTGAGCAGTTCTTC.

The chain uses TRBV12-5 and TRBJ1-1; a possible D gene is TRBD1 (5 bases). Germline V CDR1 and CDR2: LGHNT, FRNRAP. Trimming removed 1 base from V and 2 bases from J, with 17 bases in between. The CDR3 has 17 residues. The CDR3 bases are TGTGCTAGTGGTTTGGACCCCAGGGAGGGCCGTAACACTGAAGCTTTCTTT. Its protein product is CASGLDPREGRNTEAFF. The complete variable domain, with remaining parts taken from reference TRBV12-5 and TRBJ1-1, reads DARVTQTPRHKVTEMGQEVTMRCQPILGHNTVFWYRQTMMQGLELLAYFRNRAPLDDSGMPKDRFSAEMPDATLATLKIQPSEPRDSAVYFCASGLDPREGRNTEAFFGQGTRLTVV.

This rearrangement joins TRBV4-2 to TRBJ2-3, with D possibly being TRBD1 (7 bases). CDR3 size: 14 residues. The V gene's germline CDR1 is LGHNA and CDR2 YNFKEQ. V was cut by 5 bases and J by 5 bases, with 14 bases left in between. CDR3 sequence reads: CASSSPQGGDTQYF. CDR3 coding DNA: TGTGCCAGCAGCTCCCCGCAGGGGGGAGATACGCAGTATTTT.

The chain couples TRBV29-1 to TRBJ2-1; 8 nucleotides match TRBD1. The CDR3 contains 13 residues. From germline, CDR1 is SQVTM and CDR2 ANQGSEA. V was clipped by 8 bases and J by 8 bases; unmatched bases: 11. In nucleotides, the CDR3 is TGCAGCCACGGTCGTGGACAGGGCTATGAGCAGTTCTTC. It encodes CSHGRGQGYEQFF.

This rearrangement joins TRBV7-2 to TRBJ2-7, with 7 bases identical to TRBD2. The V gene end was trimmed by 1 base and the J gene end by 5 bases; junction bases not matched to a gene: 14. The length of the CDR3 is 17 residues. Germline-derived CDR1 and CDR2 are SGHTA and FQGNSA. This CDR3 is CASSLEWRETGHHEQYF. In DNA form, the CDR3 reads TGTGCCAGCAGCTTAGAGTGGCGGGAGACTGGACACCACGAGCAGTACTTC. The full variable domain, rest sourced from reference TRBV7-2 and TRBJ2-7, is GAGVSQSPSNKVTEKGKDVELRCDPISGHTALYWYRQSLGQGLEFLIYFQGNSAPDKSGLPSDRFSAERTGGSVSTLTIQRTQQEDSAVYLCASSLEWRETGHHEQYFGPGTRLTVT.

This sequence joins TRBV5-5 and TRBJ1-6, with a possible D match to TRBD1 (6 bases). The CDR3 is 16 amino acids. Trimming took off 1 base at V and 0 bases at J, with 8 bases between the two ends. CDR1 SGHKS and CDR2 YYEKEE come from the germline V gene (reference sequence). CDR3 DNA: TGTGCCAGCAGCTTGAGACAGGTCTCCTATAATTCACCCCTCCACTTT. Translated, it gives CASSLRQVSYNSPLHF.

This chain links TRBV14 with TRBJ2-1; 10 bases fit TRBD2. V lost 4 bases, J lost 3 bases, and 3 bases stayed unmatched. The CDR3 runs to 15 residues. Per germline, CDR1 SGHDN and CDR2 FVKESK. CDR3 amino acids: CASSLGTSVYNEQFF. CDR3 DNA sequence: TGTGCCAGCAGCCTCGGGACTAGCGTCTACAATGAGCAGTTCTTC.

This chain connects TRBV6-6 to TRBJ2-3; D uncertain. This CDR3 comprises 12 residues. The V gene lost 4 bases and the J gene lost 6 bases, with 8 bases spanning the gap. The germline V gene has CDR1 MNHNY and CDR2 SVGAGI (reference sequence). CDR3 sequence: CASSSPRDTQYF. CDR3 bases: TGTGCCAGCAGTTCCCCGAGGGATACGCAGTATTTT.

The gene calls are TRBV30 and TRBJ1-4; perhaps TRBD1 as D (5 bases). Germline V gene sequence: CDR1 GTSNPN, CDR2 SVGIG (reference sequence). CDR3 length: 10 residues. DNA of the CDR3: TGTGCGGCGGCAAGACAGAAACTGTTTTTT. Protein sequence: CAAARQKLFF. Drawing the rest from reference TRBV30 and TRBJ1-4, the complete variable domain is SQTIHQWPATLVQPVGSPLSLECTVEGTSNPNLYWYRQAAGRGLQLLFYSVGIGQISSEVPQNLSASRPQDRQFILSSKKLLLSDSGFYLCAAARQKLFFGSGTQLSVL.

The chain has TRBV7-2 and TRBJ2-7, with D uncertain. CDR1 is SGHTA and CDR2 is FQGNSA in the germline V gene. There are 12 residues in the CDR3. Trimming stripped 1 base from V and 4 bases from J, with 5 bases between. The CDR3 region is CASSLDMYEQYF. The CDR3 DNA sequence: TGTGCCAGCAGCTTAGACATGTACGAGCAGTACTTC.

The chain joins TRBV14 to TRBJ1-3, with D possibly TRBD1 on 5 matching bases. From germline, CDR1 is SGHDN and CDR2 FVKESK. Trimming took 5 bases from V and 1 from J, leaving 9 bases between them. The CDR3 totals 14 residues. The CDR3 loop is CASSDRGSGNTIYF. Written as DNA, the CDR3 is TGTGCCAGCAGCGACCGGGGGTCTGGAAACACCATATATTTT.

The genes are TRBV2 and TRBJ2-6, with TRBD1 identical over 8 bases. CDR3 length: 16 amino acids. Trimming removed 4 bases from V and 4 bases from J; junction bases left unmatched: 6. Per germline, CDR1 SNHLY and CDR2 FYNNEI. In DNA, the CDR3 is TGTGCCAGCAGTGGACAGGGGCTAGCCGGGGCCAACGTCCTGACTTTC. It yields the protein CASSGQGLAGANVLTF. Supplemented by reference TRBV2 and TRBJ2-6, the full variable domain reads EPEVTQTPSHQVTQMGQEVILRCVPISNHLYFYWYRQILGQKVEFLVSFYNNEISEKSEIFDDQFSVERPDGSNFTLKIRSTKLEDSAMYFCASSGQGLAGANVLTFGAGSRLTVL.

The chain combines TRBV19 with TRBJ2-3; 11 nucleotides agree with TRBD2. The CDR3 runs to 15 residues. Germline CDR1 is LNHDA and CDR2 is SQIVND (reference sequence). The V gene end was trimmed by 6 bases and the J gene end by 6 bases; junction bases not matched to a gene: 8. The CDR3 DNA is TGTGCCAGTAGAGTAGCGGGAGGGCCGACGGATACGCAGTATTTT. The encoded protein is CASRVAGGPTDTQYF.

The V call is TRBV9, the J call TRBJ2-1; the match to TRBD2 covers 8 bases. This CDR3 is 15 amino acids long. V dropped 0 bases and J dropped 4; count of bases not matched to a gene: 3. Germline values: CDR1 SGDLS, CDR2 YYNGEE. CDR3 nucleotide sequence: TGTGCCAGCAGCGTAGACCGGGAGGGTTACAATGAGCAGTTCTTC. This gives the protein CASSVDREGYNEQFF.

The chain employs TRBV5-1 and TRBJ2-1; 14 bases fit TRBD2. This CDR3 is 15 amino acids long. The ends lost 7 bases at V and 4 bases at J; junction bases unmatched: 4. Germline V gene data show CDR1 as SGHRS and CDR2 as YFSETQ. Written as DNA, the CDR3 is TGCGCCAGCCGACTAGCGGGGGGGACTTACAATGAGCAGTTCTTC. Translation gives CASRLAGGTYNEQFF.

This rearrangement joins TRBV2 to TRBJ2-5; no firm D call. The CDR3 length is 12 residues. Looked up from germline, CDR1 is SNHLY and CDR2 is FYNNEI. Deletions cut 5 bases from V and 5 bases from J, with 9 bases between. CDR3 DNA: TGTGCCAGCAGTCTAGGCATGGAGACCCAGTACTTC. This encodes CASSLGMETQYF. Full variable domain (remainder filled in from reference TRBV2 and TRBJ2-5): EPEVTQTPSHQVTQMGQEVILRCVPISNHLYFYWYRQILGQKVEFLVSFYNNEISEKSEIFDDQFSVERPDGSNFTLKIRSTKLEDSAMYFCASSLGMETQYFGPGTRLLVL.